This T cell receptor beta chain was retrieved from a study of T cell responses to AZD1222 COVID-19 vaccine. Study-wide points: Donor demographics were predominantly white British with a female majority; clonal diversity may be underestimated. No day 14 peak samples; only post-peak repertoires were characterized.

This CDR3 contains 15 residues. Trimming took off 2 bases at V and 3 bases at J, with 14 bases between the two ends. The germline V gene has CDR1 SGHRS and CDR2 YFSETQ. In the case of this clone: Its antigen is not identified.

Only in-frame clones appear in the TCRdb table, and some are missing; sequencing was by immunoSEQ multiplex PCR. The sample includes some 92,000 clones, approximately 90% of them seen just once. The clonotype originates from an adult in good health. The genes are TRBV5-1 and TRBJ1-1, with D possibly TRBD1 on 6 matching bases. The source was peripheral blood, collected on day 0 of AZD1222 vaccination. Here the CDR3 reads CASSLGGSADTEAFF. CDR3 coding DNA: TGCGCCAGCAGCTTAGGGGGATCGGCTGACACTGAAGCTTTCTTT.